This record covers a single T cell receptor beta chain. This record belongs to a study of blood T cell repertoires in COVID-19. Turning to the study itself: Acute and convalescent COVID-19 samples came from the United States, Italy and Spain. T cells, B-cell-depleted T cells, or PBMCs supplied cDNA or gDNA.

Original processing methods: Researchers report that nucleated cell counts were estimated from reference gene primer amplification. Assay used: immunoSEQ multiplex PCR; TCRdb lists only in-frame clones, some missing. Clonal size and the V and J genes are those of that table, whereas D and trimming came from the DNA. This sample has about 68,000 clones; approximately 85% occur once, and the top ten carry about 23%. The germline gives CDR1 MGHRA, CDR2 YSYEKL. V lost 1 base and J lost 7; bases outside the gene matches: 7. The CDR3 has 15 amino acids. The V gene is TRBV4-1, the J gene TRBJ2-4, with 7 bases lining up with TRBD2. This sequence originates from a man between 50 and 59 years old with acute or convalescent COVID-19. Source material: peripheral blood. The CDR3 spells CASSQAGGTNNIQYF. The CDR3 bases are TGCGCCAGCAGCCAAGCCGGAGGGACTAATAACATTCAGTACTTC.